This is a list of T cell receptor beta chains from one sample in a study of blood T cell repertoires in COVID-19. Profiled with immunoSEQ multiplex PCR; TCRdb holds only in-frame clones, not every one. Of approximately 200,000 clones listed, about 80% are singletons. Sequenced: PBMCs or T cells enriched from blood (not recorded which). These receptors all stem from a man in his 60s who had recovered from COVID-19. The CDR3 runs from the conserved cysteine through the conserved F or W. The D gene is left open where the match is weak. Some rows have no size entry. The others give once, few or many, or a class for an expanded clone.

>TRBJ1-2|.|.|TRBV5-6
TGTGCCAGCAGCGAAGGGGGTTTTGGCTACACCTTC
CASSEGGFGYTF
>TRBJ2-1|.|.|TRBV2
TGTGCCAGCAGTCCCGGGAATCACAATGAGCAGTTCTTC
CASSPGNHNEQFF
>TRBJ2-7|TRBD1|.|TRBV11-3
TGTGCCAGCAGCTTAAGGGACAGCCGCTACGAGCAGTACTTC
CASSLRDSRYEQYF
>TRBJ1-3|.|once|TRBV10-3
TGTGCCATCAGTGATGTATTGGAGGGAAACACCATATATTTT
CAISDVLEGNTIYF
>TRBJ1-1|.|few|TRBV19
TGTGCCAGTACCGGGACACGCGGGGGTGAAGCTTTCTTT
CASTGTRGGEAFF
>TRBJ2-3|TRBD2|.|TRBV29-1
TGCAGCGTTTGGACTAGCTTGGGCACAGATACGCAGTATTTT
CSVWTSLGTDTQYF
>TRBJ2-1|TRBD1|.|TRBV5-4
TGTGCCAGCAGCTCCGGACAGGGCCGAACCTACAATGAGCAGTTCTTC
CASSSGQGRTYNEQFF
>TRBJ1-5|.|.|TRBV6-5
TGTGCCAGCAGGTGGGAGACGAATCAGCCCCAGCATTTT
CASRWETNQPQHF
>TRBJ2-2|.|.|TRBV5-1
TGCGCCAGCAGCTTGGCCGGGGGCGGGGAGCTGTTTTTT
CASSLAGGGELFF
>TRBJ1-1|TRBD1|.|TRBV20-1
TGCAGTGCTGGGGACAGAGAAGCTTTCTTT
CSAGDREAFF
>TRBJ1-6|TRBD1|.|TRBV6-5
TGTGCCAGCAGTCTGGGACAGGATAATTCACCCCTCCACTTT
CASSLGQDNSPLHF
>TRBJ2-1|TRBD2|.|TRBV10-3
TGTGCCATCAGCCAGTCGACTAGCGGGGGAGCTTACAATGAGCAGTTCTTC
CAISQSTSGGAYNEQFF
>TRBJ2-3|TRBD2|once|TRBV7-3
TGTGCCAGCAGCGCCGGACTAGCGGGGGGAAGCACAGATACGCAGTATTTT
CASSAGLAGGSTDTQYF
>TRBJ1-6|.|.|TRBV3-1/TRBV3-2
TGTGCCAGCAGCCAAGCACTAACACAGGGATGGAATTCACCCCTCCACTTT
CASSQALTQGWNSPLHF
>TRBJ1-6|.|.|TRBV4-2
TGTGCCAGCAGCCAAGACCCCAGGGAATCACCCCTCCACTTT
CASSQDPRESPLHF
>TRBJ1-2|.|.|TRBV7-2
TGTGCCAGCAGCTTGTCCACAGGCTATGGCTACACCTTC
CASSLSTGYGYTF
>TRBJ2-7|.|.|TRBV6-5
TGTGCCAGCAACTTGGGGGGGCCCGGCTACGAGCAGTACTTC
CASNLGGPGYEQYF
>TRBJ2-7|.|.|TRBV3-1/TRBV3-2
TGTGCCAGCAGCCAAGCTGCAGAAACCTACGAGCAGTACTTC
CASSQAAETYEQYF
>TRBJ2-1|TRBD2|.|TRBV5-1
TGCGCCAGCAGCACAACTAGCGGGGGAAATGAGCAGTTCTTC
CASSTTSGGNEQFF
>TRBJ1-5|TRBD1|.|TRBV7-8
TGTGCCAGCAGCTTGGGGACAGGGGACCGGCCCCAGCATTTT
CASSLGTGDRPQHF
>TRBJ2-7|TRBD2|.|TRBV11-2
TGTGCCAGCAACCCCCGAGCGGGGGGGACCTACGAGCAGTACTTC
CASNPRAGGTYEQYF
>TRBJ2-3|.|.|TRBV20-1
TGCAGTGCAGGAGCGAGTGATACGCAGTATTTT
CSAGASDTQYF
>TRBJ2-2|TRBD1|.|TRBV11-2
TGTGCCAGCAGCTTAAGGGGAGGACAGGGGAAAAACACCGGGGAGCTGTTTTTT
CASSLRGGQGKNTGELFF
>TRBJ2-7|TRBD2|few|TRBV5-1
TGCGCCAGCAGCTTTCTAGCGGGGGGCGACTACGAGCAGTACTTC
CASSFLAGGDYEQYF
>TRBJ1-1|.|.|TRBV7-3
TGTGCCAGCAGCTTAACAGGGAGAGGAGCTTTCTTT
CASSLTGRGAFF
>TRBJ1-1|TRBD1|few|TRBV18
TGTGCCAGCTCACCACAAGGACAGGGGAAGACTGAAGCTTTCTTT
CASSPQGQGKTEAFF
>TRBJ2-5|.|.|TRBV14
TGTGCCAGCAGCCATTCAGGGGGGCGAGAGACCCAGTACTTC
CASSHSGGRETQYF
>TRBJ1-5|TRBD1|.|TRBV6-2/TRBV6-3
TGTGCCAGCAGTTACCCCGGGACAGGGCGCAGGCAGCCCCAGCATTTT
CASSYPGTGRRQPQHF
>TRBJ1-4|.|.|TRBV5-1
TGCGCCAGCAGCTTAGCGGGGGCAACTAATGAAAAACTGTTTTTT
CASSLAGATNEKLFF
>TRBJ1-3|TRBD1|.|TRBV7-2
TGTGCCAGCAGCCTAGGGGCAGGGGGAGCTGGAAACACCATATATTTT
CASSLGAGGAGNTIYF
>TRBJ2-3|.|once|TRBV2
TGTGCCAGCAGCGAACCCGGGACTCTCCACAATTTT
CASSEPGTLHNF
>TRBJ1-1|TRBD1|.|TRBV29-1
TGCAGCGTTCGGACAGGGGGCGGGAACACTGAAGCTTTCTTT
CSVRTGGGNTEAFF
>TRBJ2-3|TRBD2|.|TRBV10-1
TGCGCCAGCAGTGAGGGACTAGCGGAGACAGATACGCAGTATTTT
CASSEGLAETDTQYF
>TRBJ2-2|.|many|TRBV28
TGTGCCAGCAGTTTAGTCGGGGGGCCCGGGGAGCTGTTTTTT
CASSLVGGPGELFF
>TRBJ1-1|.|once|TRBV2
TGTGCCAGCAGGCTACAGGGCCCCATGAACACTGAAGCTTTCTTT
CASRLQGPMNTEAFF
>TRBJ2-2|.|.|TRBV7-8
TGTGCCAGCAGCCCAGCCGGGGGGCGTCGGTTAACCGGGGAGCTGTTTTTT
CASSPAGGRRLTGELFF
>TRBJ2-6|TRBD1|once|TRBV29-1
TGCAGCGTTCAGGGACAGGGCTCTGGGGCCAACGTCCTGACTTTC
CSVQGQGSGANVLTF
>TRBJ2-2|TRBD1|.|TRBV11-2
TGTGCCAGCAGCCCGACAGGGGGCCTAACCGGGGAGCTGTTTTTT
CASSPTGGLTGELFF
>TRBJ1-3|.|.|TRBV5-1
TGCGCCAGCAGCTTGGATCCGGGGTTGACTGGAAACACCATATATTTT
CASSLDPGLTGNTIYF